This T cell receptor (beta chain) appears in the sequencing data of a study of T cell changes during pregnancy in multiple sclerosis. Profiling relied on immunoSEQ multiplex PCR, and the TCRdb table lists in-frame clones only, not all of them. The top ten hold 2.5% to 3% of the sample, which has roughly 57,000 clones, roughly 94% seen once. This clone was seen ten or more times. Germline CDR1 is SGDLS and CDR2 is YYNGEE. The J segment lost 8 bases and the V segment lost 0 bases, leaving 6 bases of the junction unmatched. The CDR3 is made up of 15 amino acids. The sample in question was CD8+ T cells from peripheral blood mononuclear cells, obtained after pregnancy. This chain links TRBV9 with TRBJ2-1, with TRBD1 matching over 9 bases. This TCR was sampled from a female donor with multiple sclerosis, enrolled in a pregnancy study. The CDR3 DNA is TGTGCCAGCAGCGTAGAAGGACAGGGGTACGATGAGCAGTTCTTC. This codes for CASSVEGQGYDEQFF.